The clone carrying this T cell receptor beta chain was observed once. Its antigen remains unknown. TCRdb passed the reads through MiXCR, listing each CDR3 protein once. The sample has approximately 500,000 distinct CDR3 sequences; about 11% are singletons. This record belongs to a study of T cell repertoires in cytomegalovirus infection. For the study at large: Through public TCR beta signatures, both CMV infection and matching HLA type were indicated. Study results and limitations: Clonotype analysis showed dominance of the ex vivo response by HLA-C-restricted CMV-specific TCR beta clonotypes. Adding up the frequency of public TCR beta families identified people who carried CMV plus the relevant HLA.

The V and J ends lost 1 base and 3 bases, in that order; junction bases with no gene match: 4. The CDR3 has 15 residues. Germline V gene lookup returns CDR1 DFQATT and CDR2 SNEGSKA (reference sequence). The J gene is TRBJ2-5, the V gene TRBV20-1, with TRBD2 matching 11 bases. Sequencing was performed on PBMCs. The clonotype was recovered from a human donor in good health (CMV status not recorded). Some clones in this sample may be carry-over from other donors' samples. CDR3 protein: CSARGLAGTEETQYF. The CDR3 region has the DNA TGCAGTGCTAGAGGACTAGCGGGAACGGAAGAGACCCAGTACTTC.